The present entry profiles one T cell receptor beta chain with its context. This sample stems from a study of shared clonotypes between healthy human individuals. Measured with immunoSEQ multiplex PCR; TCRdb has only the in-frame clones, and not every one. Here the sample spans about a million clones, roughly 80% being singletons. The CDR3 is 14 residues long. With 3 bases removed from V and 4 bases from J, the gap between germline ends came to 13 bases. Germline CDR1 is SGHRS and CDR2 is YFSETQ. The specimen was memory CD4+ T cells from PBMCs. Subset in this sample: CD45RA-negative fraction. The V and J genes are TRBV5-1 and TRBJ1-2, with D perhaps matching TRBD1 (5 bases). The TCR comes from a man younger than 30 in good health. Some clones in this sample may be carry-over from other donors' samples. CDR3 in DNA: TGCGCCAGCAGCTGGGGGACCTTAACCTATGGCTACACCTTC. Its translation: CASSWGTLTYGYTF.